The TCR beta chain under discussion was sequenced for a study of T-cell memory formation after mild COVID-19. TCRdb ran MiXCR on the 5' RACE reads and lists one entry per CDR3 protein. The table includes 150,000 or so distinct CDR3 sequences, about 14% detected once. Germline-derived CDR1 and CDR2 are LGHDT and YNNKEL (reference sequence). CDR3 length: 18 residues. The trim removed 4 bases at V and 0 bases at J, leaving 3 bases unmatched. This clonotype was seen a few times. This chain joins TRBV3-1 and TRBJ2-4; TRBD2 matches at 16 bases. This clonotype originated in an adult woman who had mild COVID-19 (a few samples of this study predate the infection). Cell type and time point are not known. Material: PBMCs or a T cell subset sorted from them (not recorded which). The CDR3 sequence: CASSRGTSGGVAKNIQYF. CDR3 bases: TGTGCCAGCAGCCGTGGGACTAGCGGGGGGGTAGCCAAAAACATTCAGTACTTC.